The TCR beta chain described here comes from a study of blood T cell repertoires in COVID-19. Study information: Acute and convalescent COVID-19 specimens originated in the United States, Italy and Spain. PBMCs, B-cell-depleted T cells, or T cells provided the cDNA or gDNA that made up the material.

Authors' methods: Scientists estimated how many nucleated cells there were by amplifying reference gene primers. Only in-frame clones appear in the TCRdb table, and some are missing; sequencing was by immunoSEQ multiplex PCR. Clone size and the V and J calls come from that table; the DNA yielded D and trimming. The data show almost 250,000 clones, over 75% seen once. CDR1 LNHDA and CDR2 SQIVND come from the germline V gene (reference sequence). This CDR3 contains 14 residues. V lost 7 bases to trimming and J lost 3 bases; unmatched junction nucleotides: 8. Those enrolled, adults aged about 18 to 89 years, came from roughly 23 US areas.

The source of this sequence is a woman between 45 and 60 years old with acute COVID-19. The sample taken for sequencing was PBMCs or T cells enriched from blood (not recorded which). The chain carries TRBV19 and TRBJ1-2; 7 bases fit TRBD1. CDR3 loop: CASTHRGRDYGYTF. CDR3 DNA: TGTGCCAGTACCCACAGGGGACGGGACTATGGCTACACCTTC. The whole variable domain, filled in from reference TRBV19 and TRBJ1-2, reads DGGITQSPKYLFRKEGQNVTLSCEQNLNHDAMYWYRQDPGQGLRLIYYSQIVNDFQKGDIAEGYSVSREKKESFPLTVTSAQKNPTAFYLCASTHRGRDYGYTFGSGTRLTVV.